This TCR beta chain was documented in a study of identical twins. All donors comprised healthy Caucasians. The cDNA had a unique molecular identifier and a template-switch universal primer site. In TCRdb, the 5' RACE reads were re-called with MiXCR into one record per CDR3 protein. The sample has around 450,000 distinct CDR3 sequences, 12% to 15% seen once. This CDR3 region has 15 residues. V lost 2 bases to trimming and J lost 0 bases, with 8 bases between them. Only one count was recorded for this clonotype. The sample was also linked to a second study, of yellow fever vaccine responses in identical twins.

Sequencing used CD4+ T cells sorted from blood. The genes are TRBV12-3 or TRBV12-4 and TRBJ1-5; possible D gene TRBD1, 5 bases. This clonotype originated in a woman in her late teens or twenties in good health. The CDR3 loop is CASSLSGNSNQPQHF. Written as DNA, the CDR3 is TGTGCCAGCAGTTTATCAGGGAATAGCAATCAGCCCCAGCATTTT.